This TCR beta chain was profiled in a study of neurological immune-mediated disorders. Study results and caveats: Subjects shared no identical expanded-clone CDR3 amino acid sequences, suggesting private TCR-beta repertoires in all groups.

Regarding time point: longitudinal time-point 3. The germline CDR1 and CDR2 sequences are MNHNY and SVGAGI (reference sequence). The CDR3 contains 15 residues. V dropped 4 bases and J dropped 0 bases, with 7 bases sitting between them. Notes on this clonotype: The antigen remains unidentified.

From the 5' RACE reads, TCRdb called clonotypes with MiXCR, one entry per CDR3 protein. Seen here are roughly 100,000 distinct CDR3 sequences, approximately 10% observed once, and the top ten hold 3.1%. The sequence was obtained from a female donor with HTLV-1-associated myelopathy (HAM/TSP). The chain carries TRBV6-6 and TRBJ2-6, with a possible D match to TRBD2 (5 bases). Sequenced sample: PBMCs. This chain's CDR3 is CASSWTSSGANVLTF. CDR3 DNA sequence: TGTGCCAGCAGTTGGACTTCCTCTGGGGCCAACGTCCTGACTTTC.